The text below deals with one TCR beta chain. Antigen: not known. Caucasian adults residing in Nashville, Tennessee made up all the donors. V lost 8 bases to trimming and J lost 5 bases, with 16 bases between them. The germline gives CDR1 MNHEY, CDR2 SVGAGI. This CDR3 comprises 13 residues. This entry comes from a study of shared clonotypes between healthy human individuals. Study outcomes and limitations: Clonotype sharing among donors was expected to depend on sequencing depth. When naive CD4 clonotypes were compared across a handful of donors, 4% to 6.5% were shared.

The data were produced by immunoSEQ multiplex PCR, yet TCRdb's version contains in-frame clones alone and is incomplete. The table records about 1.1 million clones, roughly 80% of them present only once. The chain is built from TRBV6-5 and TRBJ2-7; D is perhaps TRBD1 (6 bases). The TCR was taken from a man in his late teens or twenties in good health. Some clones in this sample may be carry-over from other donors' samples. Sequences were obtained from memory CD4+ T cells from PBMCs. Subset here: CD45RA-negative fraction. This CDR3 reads CASGSGTIDEQYF. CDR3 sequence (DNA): TGTGCCAGCGGATCCGGGACAATCGACGAGCAGTACTTC.